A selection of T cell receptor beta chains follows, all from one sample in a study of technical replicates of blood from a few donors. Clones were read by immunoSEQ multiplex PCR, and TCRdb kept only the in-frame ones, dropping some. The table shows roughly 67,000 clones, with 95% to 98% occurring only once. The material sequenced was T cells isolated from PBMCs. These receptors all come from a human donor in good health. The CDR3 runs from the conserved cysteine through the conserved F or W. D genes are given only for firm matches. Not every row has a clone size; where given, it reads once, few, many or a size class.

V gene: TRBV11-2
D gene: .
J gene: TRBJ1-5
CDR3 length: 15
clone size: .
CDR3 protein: CASSQSGLGNQPQHF
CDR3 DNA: TGTGCCAGCAGTCAGTCGGGACTGGGGAATCAGCCCCAGCATTTT

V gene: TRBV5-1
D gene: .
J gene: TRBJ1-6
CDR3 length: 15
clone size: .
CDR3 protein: CASSYRQDGNSPLHF
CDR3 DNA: TGCGCCAGCAGCTACCGACAGGACGGGAATTCACCCCTCCACTTT

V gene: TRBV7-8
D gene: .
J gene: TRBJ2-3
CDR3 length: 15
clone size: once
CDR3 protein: CASSPSGGGTDTQYF
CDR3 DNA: TGTGCCAGCAGCCCCTCTGGAGGTGGCACAGATACGCAGTATTTT

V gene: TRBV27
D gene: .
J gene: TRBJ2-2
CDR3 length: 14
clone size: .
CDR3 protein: CASSAGLNTGELFF
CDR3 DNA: TGTGCCAGCAGTGCGGGACTGAACACCGGGGAGCTGTTTTTT

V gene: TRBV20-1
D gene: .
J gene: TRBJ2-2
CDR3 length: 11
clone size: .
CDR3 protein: CSARSTGELFF
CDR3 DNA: TGCAGTGCTAGATCTACCGGGGAGCTGTTTTTT

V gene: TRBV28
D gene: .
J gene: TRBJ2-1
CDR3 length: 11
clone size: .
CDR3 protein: CASRSADEQFF
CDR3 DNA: TGTGCCAGCAGGTCTGCAGATGAGCAGTTCTTC

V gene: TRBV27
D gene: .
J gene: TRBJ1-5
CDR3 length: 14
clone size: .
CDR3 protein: CASSGGGWNQPQHF
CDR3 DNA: TGTGCCAGCTCGGGCGGGGGATGGAATCAGCCCCAGCATTTT

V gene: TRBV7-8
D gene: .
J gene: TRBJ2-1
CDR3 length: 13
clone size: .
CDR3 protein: CASSSSAGNEQFF
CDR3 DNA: TGTGCCAGCAGCTCGTCGGCGGGGAATGAGCAGTTCTTC

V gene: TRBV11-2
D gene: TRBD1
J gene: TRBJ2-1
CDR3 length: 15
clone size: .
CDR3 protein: CASSFPGQGVREQFF
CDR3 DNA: TGTGCCAGCAGCTTTCCGGGACAGGGGGTGCGTGAGCAGTTCTTC

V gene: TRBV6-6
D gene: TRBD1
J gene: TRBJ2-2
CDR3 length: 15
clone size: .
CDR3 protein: CASSYLATGAGELFF
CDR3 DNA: TGTGCCAGCAGTTACCTGGCGACAGGGGCCGGGGAGCTGTTTTTT

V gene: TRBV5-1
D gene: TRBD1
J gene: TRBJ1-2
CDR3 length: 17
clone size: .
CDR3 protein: CASSFAGGSGQGYGYTF
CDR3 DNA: TGCGCCAGCAGCTTCGCCGGGGGATCCGGACAGGGTTATGGCTACACCTTC

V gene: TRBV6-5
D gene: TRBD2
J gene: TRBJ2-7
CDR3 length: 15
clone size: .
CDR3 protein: CASSPSPGLAYEQYF
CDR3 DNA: TGTGCCAGCAGTCCATCGCCGGGACTAGCTTACGAGCAGTACTTC

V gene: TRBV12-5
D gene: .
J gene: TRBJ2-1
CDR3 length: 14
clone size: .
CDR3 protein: CASGLSIGYNEQFF
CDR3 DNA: TGTGCTAGTGGTCTTTCTATCGGTTACAATGAGCAGTTCTTC

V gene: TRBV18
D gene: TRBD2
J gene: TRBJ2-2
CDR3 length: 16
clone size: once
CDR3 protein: CASSDRASGQSGELFF
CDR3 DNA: TGTGCCAGCTCTGATCGGGCTAGCGGCCAGAGCGGGGAGCTGTTTTTT

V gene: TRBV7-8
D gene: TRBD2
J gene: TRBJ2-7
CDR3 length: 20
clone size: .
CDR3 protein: CASSLYYLAGARARAYEQYF
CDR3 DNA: TGTGCCAGCAGCTTATATTATCTAGCGGGAGCCCGAGCCAGAGCCTACGAGCAGTACTTC

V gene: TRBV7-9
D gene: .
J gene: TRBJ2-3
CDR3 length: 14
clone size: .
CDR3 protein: CASSNTGETDTQYF
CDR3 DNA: TGTGCCAGCAGCAATACGGGTGAAACAGATACGCAGTATTTT

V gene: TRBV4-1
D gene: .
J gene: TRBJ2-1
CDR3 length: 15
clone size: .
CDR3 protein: CASSQVTGRYNEQFF
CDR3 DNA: TGCGCCAGCAGCCAAGTCACAGGGCGGTACAATGAGCAGTTCTTC

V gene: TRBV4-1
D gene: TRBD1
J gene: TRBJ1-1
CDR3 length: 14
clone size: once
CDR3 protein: CASSQPDRATEAFF
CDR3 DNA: TGCGCCAGCAGCCAACCTGACAGGGCCACTGAAGCTTTCTTT

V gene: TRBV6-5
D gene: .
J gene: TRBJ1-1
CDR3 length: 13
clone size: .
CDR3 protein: CASWMTVNTEAFF
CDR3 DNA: TGTGCCAGCTGGATGACAGTGAACACTGAAGCTTTCTTT

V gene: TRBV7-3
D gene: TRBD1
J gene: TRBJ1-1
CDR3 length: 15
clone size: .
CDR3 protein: CASSLSGDRNTEAFF
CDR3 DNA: TGTGCCAGCAGCTTATCGGGGGACAGGAACACTGAAGCTTTCTTT

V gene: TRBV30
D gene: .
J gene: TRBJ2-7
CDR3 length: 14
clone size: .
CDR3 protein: CAWGGRGSSYEQYF
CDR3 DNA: TGTGCCTGGGGAGGGAGGGGGTCAAGCTACGAGCAGTACTTC

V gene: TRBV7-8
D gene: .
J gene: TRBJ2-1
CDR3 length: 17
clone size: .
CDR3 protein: CASSYYRDRLTYNEQFF
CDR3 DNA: TGTGCCAGCAGCTACTACAGGGATCGTTTGACCTACAATGAGCAGTTCTTC

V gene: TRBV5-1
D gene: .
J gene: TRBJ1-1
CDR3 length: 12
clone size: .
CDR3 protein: CASSSGQLEAFF
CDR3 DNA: TGCGCCAGCAGTTCTGGACAGTTAGAAGCTTTCTTT

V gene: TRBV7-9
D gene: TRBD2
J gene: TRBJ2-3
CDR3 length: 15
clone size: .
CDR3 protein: CASSLSGVSTDTQYF
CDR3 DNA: TGTGCCAGCAGCCTTAGCGGGGTCAGCACAGATACGCAGTATTTT

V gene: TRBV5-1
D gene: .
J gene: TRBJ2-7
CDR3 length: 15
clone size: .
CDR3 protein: CASSFSGGVSYEQYF
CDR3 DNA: TGCGCCAGCAGCTTCAGCGGAGGGGTCTCCTACGAGCAGTACTTC

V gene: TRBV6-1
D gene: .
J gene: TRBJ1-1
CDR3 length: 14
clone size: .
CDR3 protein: CASSERGGDTEAFF
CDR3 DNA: TGTGCCAGCAGTGAAAGGGGAGGGGACACTGAAGCTTTCTTT

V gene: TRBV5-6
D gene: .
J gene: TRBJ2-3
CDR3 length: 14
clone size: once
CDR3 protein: CASSFIGAPDTQYF
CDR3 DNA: TGTGCCAGCAGCTTTATAGGGGCGCCAGATACGCAGTATTTT

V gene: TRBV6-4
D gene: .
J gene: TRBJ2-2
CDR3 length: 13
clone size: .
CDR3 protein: CASSDSLHGELFF
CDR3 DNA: TGTGCCAGCTCCGACAGCCTTCACGGGGAGCTGTTTTTT

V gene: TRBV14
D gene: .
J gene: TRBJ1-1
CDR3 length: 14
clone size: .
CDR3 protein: CASSHLHANTEAFF
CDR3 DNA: TGTGCCAGCAGCCACTTACACGCGAACACTGAAGCTTTCTTT

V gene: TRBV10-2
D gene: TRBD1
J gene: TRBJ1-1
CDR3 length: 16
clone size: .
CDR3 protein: CASRGPGTGTNTEAFF
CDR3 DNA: TGCGCCAGCAGGGGCCCCGGGACAGGGACGAACACTGAAGCTTTCTTT

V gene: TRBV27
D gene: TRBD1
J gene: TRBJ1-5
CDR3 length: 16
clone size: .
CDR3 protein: CASSSRTGQGNQPQHF
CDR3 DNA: TGTGCCAGCAGTTCCCGGACAGGTCAGGGCAATCAGCCCCAGCATTTT

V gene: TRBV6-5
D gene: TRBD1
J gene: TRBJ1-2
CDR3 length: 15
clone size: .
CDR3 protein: CASSTPGQGPGGYTF
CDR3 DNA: TGTGCCAGCAGTACCCCGGGACAGGGGCCGGGGGGCTACACCTTC

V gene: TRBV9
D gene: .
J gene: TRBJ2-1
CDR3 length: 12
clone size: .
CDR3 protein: CASTSSYNEQFF
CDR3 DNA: TGTGCCAGCACCAGCTCCTACAATGAGCAGTTCTTC

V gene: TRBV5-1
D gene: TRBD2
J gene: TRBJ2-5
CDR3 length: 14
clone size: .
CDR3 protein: CASSFGTSKETQYF
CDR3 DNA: TGCGCCAGCAGCTTCGGGACTAGTAAAGAGACCCAGTACTTC

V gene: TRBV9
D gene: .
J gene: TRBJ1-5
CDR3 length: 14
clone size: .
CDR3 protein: CASSVADPNQPQHF
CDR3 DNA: TGTGCCAGCAGCGTAGCAGATCCAAATCAGCCCCAGCATTTT

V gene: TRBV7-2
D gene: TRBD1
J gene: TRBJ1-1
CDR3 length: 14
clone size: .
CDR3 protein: CASSTRTGRTEAFF
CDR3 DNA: TGTGCCAGCAGCACGCGGACAGGGCGCACTGAAGCTTTCTTT

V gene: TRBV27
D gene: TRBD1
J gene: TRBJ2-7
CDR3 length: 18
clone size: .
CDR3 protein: CASSFGLATGTGPYEQYF
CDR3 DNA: TGTGCCAGCAGTTTCGGGTTAGCCACCGGGACAGGGCCCTACGAGCAGTACTTC

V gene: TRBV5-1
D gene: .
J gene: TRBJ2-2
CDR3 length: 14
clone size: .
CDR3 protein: CASSPGQNTGELFF
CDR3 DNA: TGCGCCAGCAGCCCGGGACAGAACACCGGGGAGCTGTTTTTT

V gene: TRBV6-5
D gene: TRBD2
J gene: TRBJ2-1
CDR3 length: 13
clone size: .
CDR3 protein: CASSYDGGVMKFF
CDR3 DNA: TGTGCCAGCAGTTACGATGGGGGGGTCATGAAGTTCTTC

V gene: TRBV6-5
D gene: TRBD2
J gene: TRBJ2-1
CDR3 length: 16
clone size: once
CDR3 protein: CASSFRLAGVLDEQFF
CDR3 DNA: TGTGCCAGCAGTTTTCGACTAGCGGGAGTCCTAGATGAGCAGTTCTTC

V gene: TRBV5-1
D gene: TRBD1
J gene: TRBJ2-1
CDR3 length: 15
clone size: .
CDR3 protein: CASSLGQGGSNEQFF
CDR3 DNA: TGCGCCAGCAGCTTGGGACAGGGGGGATCCAATGAGCAGTTCTTC

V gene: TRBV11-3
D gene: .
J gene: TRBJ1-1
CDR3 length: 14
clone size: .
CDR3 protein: CASSLGGGNTEAFF
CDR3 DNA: TGTGCCAGCAGCTTAGGGGGAGGGAACACTGAAGCTTTCTTT

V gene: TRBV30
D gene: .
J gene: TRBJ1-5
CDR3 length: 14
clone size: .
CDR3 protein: CAWSVGQGNQPQHF
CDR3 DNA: TGTGCCTGGAGTGTGGGGCAGGGAAATCAGCCCCAGCATTTT